This T cell receptor beta chain was observed in a study of PD-1 blockade in classical Hodgkin lymphoma. General study findings and limits: What drove the repertoire differences, possibly disease activity or prior therapy, has not been defined. In newly diagnosed patients, baseline TCR diversity was reportedly below that of healthy donors.

Data came from immunoSEQ multiplex PCR; TCRdb stores just in-frame clones and leaves some out. The data hold roughly 27,000 clones, with approximately 72% observed a single time. With respect to this clone: Antigen specificity is unknown.

In germline, CDR1 is SGHRS, CDR2 YFSETQ. Trimming removed 4 bases from V and 2 bases from J, with 9 bases in between. There are 13 residues in the CDR3. Time point given: cycle 4 day 1 (C4D1), after around six weeks of nivolumab. Every one of the patients relapsed after autologous stem cell transplantation (brentuximab vedotin exposure was variable). V and J are TRBV5-1 and TRBJ2-5; D perhaps matches TRBD1 (6 bases). The sequence came from a human donor with classical Hodgkin lymphoma. This specimen consisted of peripheral blood mononuclear cells (PBMCs), obtained before the fourth cycle of nivolumab. The CDR3 nucleotides are TGCGCCAGCAGCACGGGACAACAAGAGACCCAGTACTTC. Amino acid sequence: CASSTGQQETQYF.